This T cell receptor beta chain was sequenced in a study of blood T cells in healthy people across ages. Study-level results: Samples with more naive T cells showed higher observed beta diversity.

This clonotype appeared once. Its antigen remains unknown. At one end, the junction sequence differs from germline, possibly due to a read error. Germline V gives CDR1 SNHLY, CDR2 FYNNEI. CDR3 length: 15 residues. Combining a sample-barcoded 5' primer with a J-beta primer mix, a second PCR ran for about 7 to 11 cycles. Sequencing of every sample gave 3 million or more CDR3-containing paired-end reads. Each CDR3 protein is one row after TCRdb ran MiXCR on the 5' RACE reads. The table includes 650,000 to 1,000,000 distinct CDR3 sequences, around 36% detected once. Isolation yielded PBMCs, at least 7 million per sample, in every case.

This sequence originates from a young man in good health. The V gene is TRBV2, the J gene TRBJ2-1, with 12 bases fitting TRBD2. The material sequenced was blood. The CDR3 DNA reads as TGTGCCGGCAGACCTAGCGGGGGGGTAAATCATGAGCAGTTCTTC. It encodes CAGRPSGGVNHEQFF.